The 23 T cell receptor beta chains in this list originate from one sample, sequenced in a study of immune heterogeneity within non-small cell lung tumors. Template material comprised bulk tumor genomic DNA at 550 to 650 ng per sample. During surgery, each primary tumor gave multiple biopsies spaced as far apart as possible. Each patient presented with untreated, newly diagnosed non-small cell lung cancer and received curative surgery. Using 32 V and 13 J primers, multiplex PCR amplified TCR beta CDR3. MiXCR was run by TCRdb on the multiplex PCR reads, yielding one entry per CDR3 protein. The sample lists around 6,000 distinct CDR3 sequences, roughly a fifth seen once, with around 13% in the top ten. Sequenced material: lung tumor tissue. Receptor source: a female donor with non-small cell lung cancer.

This clonotype was found once. A much larger clone differs by one base, so this may be a read error. This sequence joins TRBV6-2 or TRBV6-3 and TRBJ1-1; TRBD1 matches at 7 bases. This CDR3 has 15 amino acids. The junction had 14 bases not matched to a gene; V was cut back by 7 bases and J by 6 bases. Per germline, CDR1 MNHEY and CDR2 SVGEGT. CDR3 sequence reads: CASTNRDRPRAEAFF. The CDR3 nucleotides read TGTGCCAGCACCAACCGGGACAGACCCCGGGCTGAAGCTTTCTTT.

The J gene is TRBJ1-1, the V gene TRBV5-6, with D possibly being TRBD1 (6 bases). This CDR3 contains 16 residues. V lost 4 bases and J lost 0, with 16 bases in between. Germline CDR1 reads SGHDT; CDR2 reads YYEEEE. CDR3 nucleotides: TGTGCCAGCAGCATGGACAGCCAAAACCTGAACACTGAAGCTTTCTTT. Translating it yields CASSMDSQNLNTEAFF.

Notes on this clonotype: This may stem from a read error, because a much larger clone lies one nucleotide away. The chain carries TRBV6-2 or TRBV6-3 and TRBJ1-2; tentative D call: TRBD1 (5 bases). Trimming shortened V by 11 bases and J by 9 bases, and 19 bases separated the two germline ends. The germline CDR1 and CDR2 sequences are MNHEY and SVGEGT. This CDR3 contains 12 residues. The DNA for the CDR3 is TGTGCCGTTTTCGGGGGTTGGCGTCGCTACACCTTC. This translates into CAVFGGWRRYTF.

This clonotype has just a few counts. The chain carries TRBV11-3 and TRBJ2-2; D is uncertain. The ends were cut back, 4 bases at V and 4 bases at J, with 7 bases in the middle. The CDR3 has 13 residues. The V gene's germline CDR1 is SGHNT and CDR2 YENEEA. Here the CDR3 reads CASSSSPTGELFF. In DNA, the CDR3 is TGTGCCAGCAGCTCGAGTCCCACCGGGGAGCTGTTTTTT.

This chain connects TRBV12-3 or TRBV12-4 to TRBJ1-3; a weak D match, TRBD1 (5 bases). V lost 2 bases and J 3 bases, leaving 5 bases between the germline ends. The CDR3 is 13 amino acids. The CDR3 region is CASSLQGGNTIYF. CDR3 sequence (DNA): TGTGCCAGCAGTTTACAGGGTGGAAACACCATATATTTT.

The J gene is TRBJ1-6, the V gene TRBV18; TRBD1 matches 7 bases. In germline, CDR1 is KGHSH, CDR2 LQKENI. Trimming at V came to 6 bases and at J to 9 bases, leaving 8 bases not matched to a gene. The CDR3 totals 14 residues. As DNA, the CDR3 is TGTGCCAGCTCTCGAACAGGGGCTGGTTCACCCCTCCACTTT. This translates into CASSRTGAGSPLHF. The variable domain in full, with the rest retrieved from reference TRBV18 and TRBJ1-6, is NAGVMQNPRHLVRRRGQEARLRCSPMKGHSHVYWYRQLPEEGLKFMVYLQKENIIDESGMPKERFSAEFPKEGPSILRIQQVVRGDSAAYFCASSRTGAGSPLHFGNGTRLTVT.

This clonotype qualifies as medium-sized (0.01 to 0.1%). This rearrangement joins TRBV20-1 to TRBJ2-7, with 8 positions matching TRBD2. V lost 0 bases, J lost 7 bases, and 11 bases stayed unmatched. The germline gives CDR1 DFQATT, CDR2 SNEGSKA (reference sequence). The length of the CDR3 is 15 residues. The CDR3 region is CSARDNREGGWEQYF. CDR3 in DNA: TGCAGTGCTAGAGATAACCGGGAGGGGGGATGGGAGCAGTACTTC.

The chain is built from TRBV11-2 and TRBJ2-1; D may be TRBD1 (5 bases). CDR1 is SGHAT and CDR2 is FQNNGV in the germline V gene. The CDR3 consists of 17 residues. V gave up 3 bases and J gave up 2 bases, with 17 bases separating them. The CDR3 region is CASSLGRNSPTYNEQFF. CDR3 in DNA: TGTGCCAGCAGCTTGGGGCGGAATTCCCCTACCTACAATGAGCAGTTCTTC.

A few counts support this clonotype. This chain connects TRBV5-5 to TRBJ1-2; D is undetermined. Germline V CDR1 and CDR2: SGHKS, YYEKEE (reference sequence). Trimming took off 4 bases at V and 4 bases at J, with 17 bases between the two ends. There are 15 residues in the CDR3. CDR3 DNA: TGTGCCAGCAGCCGGGAAGCGGGCAGTTCCTATGGCTACACCTTC. Encoded protein: CASSREAGSSYGYTF.

By proportion, this clonotype is medium-sized. The DNA of the CDR3 is TGCAGCGGAACCGAACAGGGGGGAAACACTGAAGCTTTCTTT. Amino acids: CSGTEQGGNTEAFF. V gene TRBV20-1 combines with J gene TRBJ1-1; the match to TRBD1 covers 8 bases. CDR3 length: 14 residues. The V gene's germline CDR1 is DFQATT and CDR2 SNEGSKA (reference sequence).

By share, this clonotype ranks as medium-sized. Here the CDR3 reads CSAKVPRDRGNTEAFF. The CDR3 DNA follows: TGCAGTGCTAAGGTACCTCGGGACAGGGGTAACACTGAAGCTTTCTTT. The chain recombines TRBV20-1 with TRBJ1-1, with TRBD1 identical over 10 bases. The junction had 10 bases not matched to a gene; V was cut back by 4 bases and J by 2 bases. This CDR3 has 16 residues. Germline CDR1 reads DFQATT; CDR2 reads SNEGSKA (reference sequence).

For this clonotype: A clone one base away is much larger, so this may be a read error. The V call is TRBV6-1, the J call TRBJ1-3; D uncertain. This CDR3 region has 14 residues. Per the germline V gene, CDR1 is MNHNS and CDR2 is SASEGT. V was shortened by 4 bases and J by 0 bases, with 7 bases between the two germline ends. The CDR3 coding sequence is TGTGCCAGCAGTGGAATCTACTCTGGAAACACCATATATTTT. It specifies CASSGIYSGNTIYF.

About this clonotype itself: A read error may explain this, as a much larger clone is one base away. Since the CDR3 does not end with the conserved phenylalanine or tryptophan, this likely comes from a read error. The J gene is TRBJ1-5, the V gene TRBV27; D possibly corresponds to TRBD1 (6 bases). The V end was cut by 2 bases, the J end by 0 bases, with 11 bases between. Germline V gene lookup returns CDR1 MNHEY and CDR2 SMNVEV (reference sequence). This CDR3 is built from 16 residues. CDR3 loop: CASSLRGTSSNQPQHS. The DNA for the CDR3 is TGTGCCAGCAGTTTAAGGGGGACCAGTAGCAATCAGCCCCAGCATTCT.

This clonotype is labeled as medium-sized. The chain uses TRBV5-1 and TRBJ2-7, with D perhaps TRBD1 or TRBD2 (5 bases each). V was pared by 4 bases and J by 2 bases, with 16 bases between. This CDR3 region has 15 residues. Germline CDR1 SGHRS, CDR2 YFSETQ. CDR3 sequence reads: CASSATGTTTYEQYF. DNA of the CDR3: TGCGCCAGCAGCGCAACCGGGACCACAACCTACGAGCAGTACTTC.

By share, this clonotype ranks as medium-sized. This chain connects TRBV28 to TRBJ1-5, with D perhaps TRBD1 (5 bases). Trimming took 10 bases from V and 0 from J, leaving 13 bases between them. Germline CDR1 is MDHEN and CDR2 is SYDVKM. CDR3 size: 14 residues. In nucleotides, the CDR3 is TGTGCCATCACCGACAGCTATAGCAATCAGCCCCAGCATTTT. Translating it yields CAITDSYSNQPQHF.

A word on this clonotype: The germline gene is not matched at one end of the junction; a read error may be the cause. The J gene is TRBJ1-1, the V gene TRBV4-2; 7 bases are shared with TRBD1. Germline V lookup: CDR1 LGHNA, CDR2 YNFKEQ. The CDR3 contains 16 residues. CDR3 sequence (DNA): TGTGCCAGCAGCCAAGATCTTACCAGGGGGAACGCTGAAGCTTTCTTT. Amino acid sequence: CASSQDLTRGNAEAFF.

For this clonotype: A much larger clonotype is one base distant, so this may be a read error. The V gene is TRBV5-1, the J gene TRBJ1-1; D gene ambiguous. The germline V and J ends were trimmed by 2 bases and 0 bases, with 14 bases remaining between them. The CDR3 runs to 16 residues. CDR1 and CDR2 (germline): SGHRS, YFSETQ. The CDR3 DNA is TGCGCCAGCAGCTTTTGGATAGTCGCCGTGAACACTGAAGCTTTCTTT. Residues: CASSFWIVAVNTEAFF.

This clonotype occurred a few times. V usage is TRBV7-3 and J usage is TRBJ2-2; D might be TRBD2 (5 bases). Trimming removed 1 base from V and 6 bases from J, with 6 bases in between. CDR1 and CDR2 (germline): SGHTA, FQGTGA. This CDR3 is built from 13 residues. Written as DNA, the CDR3 is TGTGCCAGCAGCTTAAGCGGGCCCGGGGAGCTGTTTTTT. It is translated as CASSLSGPGELFF.

The chain has TRBV19 and TRBJ2-1; either TRBD1 or TRBD2 may fit D (5 bases each). The CDR3 sequence is 14 residues long. Trimming left V 6 bases short and J 4 bases short, with 13 bases between. Germline V gene data show CDR1 as LNHDA and CDR2 as SQIVND (reference sequence). The CDR3 here is CASSPGTGYNEQFF. In DNA, the CDR3 is TGTGCCAGTAGCCCCGGGACGGGGTACAATGAGCAGTTCTTC.

Relative to its sample, this clonotype is medium-sized (0.01 to 0.1%). The chain has TRBV12-3 or TRBV12-4 and TRBJ1-2; no definite D call. The CDR3 is 12 amino acids. The V gene lost 5 bases and the J gene lost 6 bases, with 10 bases spanning the gap. The CDR3 region has the DNA TGTGCCAGCAGTCGGGTTGAGGATGGCTACACCTTC. The encoded protein is CASSRVEDGYTF.

The CDR3 DNA reads TGTGCCACCAGTGATTCCCGAGGGGGAATCACAGATACGCAGTATTTT. It is translated as CATSDSRGGITDTQYF. The chain joins TRBV24-1 to TRBJ2-3; maybe TRBD1 (6 bases). V was pared by 2 bases and J by 2 bases, with 13 bases between. Germline V lookup: CDR1 KGHDR, CDR2 SFDVKD. The CDR3 totals 16 residues.

This chain joins TRBV7-9 and TRBJ2-1; perhaps TRBD1 as D (5 bases). CDR1 is SEHNR, CDR2 FQNEAQ, per germline (reference sequence). The length of the CDR3 is 15 residues. V shed 5 bases and J shed 8 bases, with 19 bases lying between them. CDR3 nucleotides: TGTGCCAGCAGCCCCACTGTAGGCAGGGTGGATGAGCAGTTCTTC. It specifies CASSPTVGRVDEQFF.

This clonotype came up a few times. The chain carries TRBV3-1 and TRBJ1-1; TRBD1 agrees at 7 bases. The CDR3 runs 14 residues. V gave up 4 bases and J gave up 2 bases; unmatched junction bases: 4. In germline, CDR1 is LGHDT, CDR2 YNNKEL (reference sequence). The CDR3 loop reads CASSRDSRNTEAFF. The CDR3 nucleotides are TGTGCCAGCAGCCGGGACAGCCGAAACACTGAAGCTTTCTTT.